This T cell receptor (beta chain) was identified during a study of early T cells in non-severe SARS-CoV-2 infection (dated by TCRdb to the early 2020s). Describing the broader study: Bulk RNA from unsorted whole blood was used for TCR sequencing, so alpha and beta chains could not be paired. Points the paper makes about the study in general: Matching against VDJdb was skewed toward anti-spike CD8 responses, likely underestimated virus-specific expansions, and missed private and CD4 specificities.

This clonotype came up many times. The specificity of this receptor is unknown. Qualities for individual bases were not recorded, and no much larger clone is one base off. A case-control design nested within a healthcare worker cohort in London, UK, was used, with weekly nasopharyngeal swab PCR tests and blood sampling performed. Between 23 and 31 March 2020, the week of the UK lockdown, healthcare workers were enrolled and then followed up weekly for as long as 16 weeks. CDR1 and CDR2, looked up from the germline V gene (reference sequence), are SGHNT and YYREEE. V is pruned by 4 bases and J by 12 bases, leaving 14 bases of the junction without a gene match. The CDR3 runs 16 amino acids, cysteine and phenylalanine included. The sequence is cut down to CDR3 DNA, 48 bases in frame from base 1. The library was obtained by 5' RACE. Sequencing took place on a NextSeq 500. The TCR library protocol attached unique molecular identifiers to individual cDNA molecules to correct for sequencing error and PCR bias. TCR alpha and beta chains were both sequenced, and the abundances of alpha and beta sequences in each sample were closely correlated with each other. Regarding the original processing steps: V gene, J gene and CDR3 annotation of TCR sequences was performed with Decombinator V4. Expanded TCRs were defined as changing significantly between any two time points under a Poisson model with p below 0.0001. TCR abundances were normalised to the total number of TCRs sequenced in each sample and reported as counts per million. TRAV1-2 paired with TRAJ12, TRAJ20 or TRAJ33 defined MAIT TCRs, while TRAV10 paired with TRAJ18 defined iNKT TCRs. A search of VDJdb, accessed on 1 November 2021, was run for TCRs annotated to CMV, EBV and SARS-CoV-2, with TCRs annotated for multiple antigens excluded. TCRdb reprocessed the public reads (quality trimming at Q25 with fastp, clone calling with MiXCR) and kept in-frame beta chains. Each record represents a unique CDR3 protein, reported with the most common genes and DNA among its rows. For this entry, the V and J calls and clone size follow TCRdb and not the study's own pipeline. Recorded for this sample are approximately 69,000 distinct CDR3 sequences; 9% to 15% of them occurred a single time. The ten largest clones take up 3.5% to 5% of the sample.

Rearrangement joined TRBV5-4 to TRBJ2-3; TRBD2 matches 13 bases in the middle. Sequenced input: whole blood. The receptor's source is an adult who was a healthcare worker with PCR-confirmed SARS-CoV-2 infection or an uninfected control (not recorded which). Here is the DNA: TGTGCCAGCAGCCAGGGACAGCCTAGGACTAGCGGGAGTCAGTATTTT. Its translation reads: CASSQGQPRTSGSQYF.